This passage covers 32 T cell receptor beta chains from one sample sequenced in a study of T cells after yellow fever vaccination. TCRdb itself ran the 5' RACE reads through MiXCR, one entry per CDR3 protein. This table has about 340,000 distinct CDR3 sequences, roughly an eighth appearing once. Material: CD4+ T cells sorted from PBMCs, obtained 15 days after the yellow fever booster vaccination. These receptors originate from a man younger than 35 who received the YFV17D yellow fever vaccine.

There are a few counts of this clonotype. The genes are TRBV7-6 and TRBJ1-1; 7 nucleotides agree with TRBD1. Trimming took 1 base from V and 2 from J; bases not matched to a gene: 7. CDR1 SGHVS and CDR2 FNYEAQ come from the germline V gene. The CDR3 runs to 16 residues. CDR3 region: CASSLGGTAPNTEAFF. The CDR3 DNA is TGTGCCAGCAGCTTAGGTGGGACAGCACCAAACACTGAAGCTTTCTTT.

The CDR3 nucleotides read TGTGCCAGCAGTCCCGGACAGGGTTCTATCTCGAACACCGGGGAGCTGTTTTTT. Translating gives CASSPGQGSISNTGELFF. The gene calls are TRBV6-2 or TRBV6-3 and TRBJ2-2; TRBD1 agrees at 8 bases. Trimming at V came to 5 bases and at J to 0 bases, leaving 11 bases not matched to a gene. Per the germline V gene, CDR1 is MNHEY and CDR2 is SVGEGT. The CDR3 has 18 amino acids.

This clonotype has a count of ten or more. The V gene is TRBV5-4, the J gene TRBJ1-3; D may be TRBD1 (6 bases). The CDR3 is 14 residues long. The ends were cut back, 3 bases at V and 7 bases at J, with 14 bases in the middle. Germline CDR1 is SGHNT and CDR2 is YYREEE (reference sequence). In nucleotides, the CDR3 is TGTGCCAGCAGCTCGGAGGGGGGGAGTAACACCATATATTTT. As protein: CASSSEGGSNTIYF.

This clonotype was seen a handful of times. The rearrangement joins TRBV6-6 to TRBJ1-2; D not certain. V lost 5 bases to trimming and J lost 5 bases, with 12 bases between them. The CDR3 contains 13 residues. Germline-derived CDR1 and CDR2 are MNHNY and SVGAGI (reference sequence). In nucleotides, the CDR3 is TGTGCCAGCAGTCTAAGGGAGGGTTATGGCTACACCTTC. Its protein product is CASSLREGYGYTF.

The CDR3 bases are TGTGCCAGCAGCCCCCCCGGGGGCTCCTACAATGAGCAGTTCTTC. It specifies CASSPPGGSYNEQFF. This chain joins TRBV3-1 and TRBJ2-1; TRBD2 might be the D (6 bases). The CDR3 sequence is 15 residues long. Per germline, CDR1 LGHDT and CDR2 YNNKEL (reference sequence). The V end lost 4 bases, the J end lost 0 bases, and 10 bases lay between the germline ends.

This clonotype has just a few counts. DNA of the CDR3: TGTGCCAGCAGTGAATTACAGGAGAATCAGCCCCAGCATTTT. Translating it yields CASSELQENQPQHF. V usage is TRBV25-1 and J usage is TRBJ1-5; TRBD1 is a possible D gene (5 bases). The germline CDR1 and CDR2 sequences are MGHDK and SYGVNS. The CDR3 consists of 14 residues. Trimming shortened V by 1 base and J by 4 bases, and 8 bases separated the two germline ends.

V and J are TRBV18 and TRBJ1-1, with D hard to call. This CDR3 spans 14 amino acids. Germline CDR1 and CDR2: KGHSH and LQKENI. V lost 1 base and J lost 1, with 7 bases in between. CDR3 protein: CASSPLDGNTEAFF. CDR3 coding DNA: TGTGCCAGCTCACCACTTGATGGGAACACTGAAGCTTTCTTT.

CDR3 amino acids: CASSRTGGQNTEAFF. DNA of the CDR3: TGTGCCAGCAGCCGGACAGGGGGCCAGAACACTGAAGCTTTCTTT. The rearrangement uses TRBV5-4 and TRBJ1-1; TRBD1 matches 11 bases. With V trimmed by 4 bases and J by 1 base, 3 bases remained unmatched. This CDR3 has 15 amino acids. Per the germline V gene, CDR1 is SGHNT and CDR2 is YYREEE (reference sequence). Based on the CDR3 plus reference TRBV5-4 and TRBJ1-1, the full variable domain is ETGVTQSPTHLIKTRGQQVTLRCSSQSGHNTVSWYQQALGQGPQFIFQYYREEENGRGNFPPRFSGLQFPNYSSELNVNALELDDSALYLCASSRTGGQNTEAFFGQGTRLTVV.

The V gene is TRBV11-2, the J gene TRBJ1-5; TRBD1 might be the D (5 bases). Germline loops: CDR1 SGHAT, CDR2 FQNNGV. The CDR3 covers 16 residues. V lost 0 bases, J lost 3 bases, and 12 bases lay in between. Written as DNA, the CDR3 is TGTGCCAGCAGCTTAGACTACGGACACCCCAATCAGCCCCAGCATTTT. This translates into CASSLDYGHPNQPQHF.

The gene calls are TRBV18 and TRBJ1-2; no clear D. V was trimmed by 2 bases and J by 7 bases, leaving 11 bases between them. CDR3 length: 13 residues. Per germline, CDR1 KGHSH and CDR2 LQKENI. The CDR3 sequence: CASSPSEGFGYTF. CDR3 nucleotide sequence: TGTGCCAGCTCACCATCGGAGGGTTTTGGCTACACCTTC.

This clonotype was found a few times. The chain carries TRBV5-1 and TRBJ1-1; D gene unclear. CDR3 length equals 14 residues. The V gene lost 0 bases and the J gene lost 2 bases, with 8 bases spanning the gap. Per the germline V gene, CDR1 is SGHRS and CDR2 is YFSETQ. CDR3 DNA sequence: TGCGCCAGCAGCTTGGCTGGGATTAACACTGAAGCTTTCTTT. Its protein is CASSLAGINTEAFF. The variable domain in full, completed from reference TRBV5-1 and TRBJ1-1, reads KAGVTQTPRYLIKTRGQQVTLSCSPISGHRSVSWYQQTPGQGLQFLFEYFSETQRNKGNFPGRFSGRQFSNSRSEMNVSTLELGDSALYLCASSLAGINTEAFFGQGTRLTVV.

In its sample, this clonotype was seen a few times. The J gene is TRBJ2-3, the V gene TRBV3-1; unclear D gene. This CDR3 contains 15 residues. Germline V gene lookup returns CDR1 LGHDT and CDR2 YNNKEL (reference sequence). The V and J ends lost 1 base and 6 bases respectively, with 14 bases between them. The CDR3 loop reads CASSQVSRLQDTQYF. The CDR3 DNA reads TGTGCCAGCAGCCAAGTATCGCGGCTCCAGGATACGCAGTATTTT.

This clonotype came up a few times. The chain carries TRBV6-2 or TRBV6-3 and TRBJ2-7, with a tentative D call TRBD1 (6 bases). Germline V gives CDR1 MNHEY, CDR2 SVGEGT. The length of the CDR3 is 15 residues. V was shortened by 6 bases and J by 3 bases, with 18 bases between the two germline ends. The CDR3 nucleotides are TGTGCCAGCAGCCGGCTTCAGGGGCCAAACTACGAGCAGTACTTC. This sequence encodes CASSRLQGPNYEQYF.

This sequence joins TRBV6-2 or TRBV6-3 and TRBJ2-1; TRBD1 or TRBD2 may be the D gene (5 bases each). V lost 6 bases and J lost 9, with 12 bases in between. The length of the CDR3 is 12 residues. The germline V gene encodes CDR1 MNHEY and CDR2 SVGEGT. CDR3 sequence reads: CASSIMGVEQFF. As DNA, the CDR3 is TGTGCCAGCAGCATAATGGGGGTTGAGCAGTTCTTC.

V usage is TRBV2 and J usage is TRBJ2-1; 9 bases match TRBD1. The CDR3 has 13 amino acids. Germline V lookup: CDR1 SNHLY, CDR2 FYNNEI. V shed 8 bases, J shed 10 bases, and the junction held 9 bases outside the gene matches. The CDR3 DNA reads TGTGCCAGCCGGGACAGGGTTATCTCGGAGCAGTTCTTC. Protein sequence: CASRDRVISEQFF.

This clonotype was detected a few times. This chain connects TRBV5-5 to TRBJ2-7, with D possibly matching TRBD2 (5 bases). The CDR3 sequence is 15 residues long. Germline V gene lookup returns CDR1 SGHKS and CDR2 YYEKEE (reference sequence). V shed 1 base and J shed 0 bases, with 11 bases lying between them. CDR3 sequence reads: CASSLPGSSSYEQYF. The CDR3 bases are TGTGCCAGCAGCTTGCCTGGGAGTAGCTCCTACGAGCAGTACTTC.

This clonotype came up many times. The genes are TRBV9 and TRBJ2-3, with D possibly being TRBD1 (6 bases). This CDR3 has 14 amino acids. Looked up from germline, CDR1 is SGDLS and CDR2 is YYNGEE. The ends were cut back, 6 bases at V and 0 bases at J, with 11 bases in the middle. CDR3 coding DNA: TGTGCCAGCACCCTGGACAGTAGCACAGATACGCAGTATTTT. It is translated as CASTLDSSTDTQYF.

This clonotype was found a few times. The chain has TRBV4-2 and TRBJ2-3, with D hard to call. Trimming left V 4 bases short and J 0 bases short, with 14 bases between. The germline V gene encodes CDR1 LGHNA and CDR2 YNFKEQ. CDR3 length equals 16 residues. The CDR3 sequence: CASSPEPSSSTDTQYF. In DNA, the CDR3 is TGTGCCAGCAGCCCCGAACCCAGTTCTAGCACAGATACGCAGTATTTT.

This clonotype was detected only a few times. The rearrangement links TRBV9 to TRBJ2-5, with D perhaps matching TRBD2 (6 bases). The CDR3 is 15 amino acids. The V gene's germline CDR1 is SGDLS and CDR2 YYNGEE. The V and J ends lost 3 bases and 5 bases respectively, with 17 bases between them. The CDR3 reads CASSDLAGGGETQYF. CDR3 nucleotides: TGTGCCAGCAGCGACCTCGCGGGCGGAGGGGAGACCCAGTACTTC. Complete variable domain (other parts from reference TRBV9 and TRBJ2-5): DSGVTQTPKHLITATGQRVTLRCSPRSGDLSVYWYQQSLDQGLQFLIQYYNGEERAKGNILERFSAQQFPDLHSELNLSSLELGDSALYFCASSDLAGGGETQYFGPGTRLLVL.

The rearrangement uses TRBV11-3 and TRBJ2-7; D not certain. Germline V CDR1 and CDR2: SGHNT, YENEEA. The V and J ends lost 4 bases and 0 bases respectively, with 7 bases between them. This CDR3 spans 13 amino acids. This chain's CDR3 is CASSSRNSYEQYF. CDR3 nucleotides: TGTGCCAGCAGCTCGCGTAACTCCTACGAGCAGTACTTC.

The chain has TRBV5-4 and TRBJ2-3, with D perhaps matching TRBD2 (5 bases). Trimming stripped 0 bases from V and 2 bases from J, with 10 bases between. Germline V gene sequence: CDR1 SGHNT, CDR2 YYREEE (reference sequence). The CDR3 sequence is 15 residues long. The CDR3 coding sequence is TGTGCCAGCAGCTTGGGGGCCCGGGACACAGATACGCAGTATTTT. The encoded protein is CASSLGARDTDTQYF.

CDR3 sequence (DNA): TGCAGTGCTAGAAGCGTCGCCCAGCGGGGGGCCGGGACAGATACGCAGTATTTT. Its translation: CSARSVAQRGAGTDTQYF. The chain links TRBV20-1 to TRBJ2-3; 9 nucleotides match TRBD2. The CDR3 length is 18 residues. V was clipped by 2 bases and J by 3 bases; unmatched bases: 15. CDR1 DFQATT and CDR2 SNEGSKA come from the germline V gene (reference sequence).

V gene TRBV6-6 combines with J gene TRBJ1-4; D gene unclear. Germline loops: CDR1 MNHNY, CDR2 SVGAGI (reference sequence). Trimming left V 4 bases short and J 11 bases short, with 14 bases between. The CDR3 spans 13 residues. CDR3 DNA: TGTGCCAGCAGTTCTAAGCGGGGTGTGAAACTGTTTTTT. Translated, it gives CASSSKRGVKLFF.

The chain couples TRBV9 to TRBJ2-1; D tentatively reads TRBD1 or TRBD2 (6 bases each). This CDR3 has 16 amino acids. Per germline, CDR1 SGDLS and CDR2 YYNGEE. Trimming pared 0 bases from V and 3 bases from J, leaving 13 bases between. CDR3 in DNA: TGTGCCAGCAGCGTAGCGACGGGGGCCCTCTACAATGAGCAGTTCTTC. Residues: CASSVATGALYNEQFF.

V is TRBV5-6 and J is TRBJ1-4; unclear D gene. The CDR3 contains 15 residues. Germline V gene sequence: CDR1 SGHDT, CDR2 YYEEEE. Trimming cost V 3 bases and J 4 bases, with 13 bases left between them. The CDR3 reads CASSSPKGSNEKLFF. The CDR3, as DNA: TGTGCCAGCAGCTCCCCTAAAGGCAGTAATGAAAAACTGTTTTTT.

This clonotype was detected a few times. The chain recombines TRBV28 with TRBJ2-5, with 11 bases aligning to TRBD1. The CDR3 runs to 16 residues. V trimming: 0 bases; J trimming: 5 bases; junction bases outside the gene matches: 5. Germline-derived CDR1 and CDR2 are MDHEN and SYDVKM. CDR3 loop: CASSLWDRGREETQYF. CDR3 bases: TGTGCCAGCAGTTTATGGGACAGGGGGCGCGAGGAGACCCAGTACTTC.

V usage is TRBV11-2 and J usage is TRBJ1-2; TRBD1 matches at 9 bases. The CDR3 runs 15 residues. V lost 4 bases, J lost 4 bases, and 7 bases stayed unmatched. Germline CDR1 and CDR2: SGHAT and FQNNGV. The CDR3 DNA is TGTGCCAGCAGCTCCCCACAGGGGGCCTCCTATGGCTACACCTTC. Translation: CASSSPQGASYGYTF.

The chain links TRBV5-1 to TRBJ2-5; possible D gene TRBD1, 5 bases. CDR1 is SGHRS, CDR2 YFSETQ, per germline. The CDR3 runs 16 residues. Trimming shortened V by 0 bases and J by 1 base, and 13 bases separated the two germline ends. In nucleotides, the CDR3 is TGCGCCAGCAGCTTGGCCCAGGGCCCGGCCCAAGAGACCCAGTACTTC. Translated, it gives CASSLAQGPAQETQYF.

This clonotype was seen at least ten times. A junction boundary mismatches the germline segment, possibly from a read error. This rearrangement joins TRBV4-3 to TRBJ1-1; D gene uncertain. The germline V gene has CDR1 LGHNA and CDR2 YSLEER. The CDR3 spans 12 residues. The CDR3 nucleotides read TGTGCCAGCAGCCAAGTCGGCACTGAAGCTTTCTTT. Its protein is CASSQVGTEAFF.

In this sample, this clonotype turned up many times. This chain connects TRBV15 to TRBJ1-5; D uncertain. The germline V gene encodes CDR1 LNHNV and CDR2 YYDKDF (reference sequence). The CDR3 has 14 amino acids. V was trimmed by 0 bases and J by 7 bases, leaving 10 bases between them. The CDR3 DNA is TGTGCCACCAGCAGAGATCGTCTTTTCCAGCCCCAGCATTTT. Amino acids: CATSRDRLFQPQHF.

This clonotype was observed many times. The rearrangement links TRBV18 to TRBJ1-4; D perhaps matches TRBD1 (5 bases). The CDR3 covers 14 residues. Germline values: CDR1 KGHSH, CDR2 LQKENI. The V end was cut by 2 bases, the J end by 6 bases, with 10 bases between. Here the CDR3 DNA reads TGTGCCAGCTCACCATCGTTGACAGATGAAAAACTGTTTTTT. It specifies CASSPSLTDEKLFF. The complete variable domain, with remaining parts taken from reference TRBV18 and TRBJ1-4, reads NAGVMQNPRHLVRRRGQEARLRCSPMKGHSHVYWYRQLPEEGLKFMVYLQKENIIDESGMPKERFSAEFPKEGPSILRIQQVVRGDSAAYFCASSPSLTDEKLFFGSGTQLSVL.

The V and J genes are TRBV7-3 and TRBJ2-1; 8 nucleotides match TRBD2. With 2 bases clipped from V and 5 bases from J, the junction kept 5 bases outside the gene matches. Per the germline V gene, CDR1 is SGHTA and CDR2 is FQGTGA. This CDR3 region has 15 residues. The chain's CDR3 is CASSLGGGSNNEQFF. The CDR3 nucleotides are TGTGCCAGCAGCTTAGGCGGGGGGTCAAACAATGAGCAGTTCTTC.